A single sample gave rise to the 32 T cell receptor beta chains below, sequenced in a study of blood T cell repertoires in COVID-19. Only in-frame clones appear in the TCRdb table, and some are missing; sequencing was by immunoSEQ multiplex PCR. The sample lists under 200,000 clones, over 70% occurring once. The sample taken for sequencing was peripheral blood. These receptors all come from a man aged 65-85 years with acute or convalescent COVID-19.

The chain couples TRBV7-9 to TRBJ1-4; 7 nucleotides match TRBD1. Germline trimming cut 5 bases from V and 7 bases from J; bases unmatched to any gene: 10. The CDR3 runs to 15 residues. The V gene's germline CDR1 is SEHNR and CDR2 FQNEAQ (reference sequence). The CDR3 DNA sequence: TGTGCCAGCAGCGATGCAGGGGGTAAAGGTGAAAAACTGTTTTTT. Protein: CASSDAGGKGEKLFF.

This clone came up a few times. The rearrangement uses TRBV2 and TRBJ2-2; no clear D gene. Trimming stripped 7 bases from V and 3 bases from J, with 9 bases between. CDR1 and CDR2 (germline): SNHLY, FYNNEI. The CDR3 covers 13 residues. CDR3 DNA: TGTGCCAGCACTACCCGGGACACCGGGGAGCTGTTTTTT. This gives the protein CASTTRDTGELFF.

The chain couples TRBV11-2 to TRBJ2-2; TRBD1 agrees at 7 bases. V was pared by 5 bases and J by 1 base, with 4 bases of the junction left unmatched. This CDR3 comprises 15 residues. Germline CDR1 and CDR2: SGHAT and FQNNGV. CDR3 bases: TGTGCCAGCAGCCAGGGACAGAAGAACACCGGGGAGCTGTTTTTT. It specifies CASSQGQKNTGELFF. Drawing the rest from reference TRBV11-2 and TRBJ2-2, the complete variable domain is EAGVAQSPRYKIIEKRQSVAFWCNPISGHATLYWYQQILGQGPKLLIQFQNNGVVDDSQLPKDRFSAERLKGVDSTLKIQPAKLEDSAVYLCASSQGQKNTGELFFGEGSRLTVL.

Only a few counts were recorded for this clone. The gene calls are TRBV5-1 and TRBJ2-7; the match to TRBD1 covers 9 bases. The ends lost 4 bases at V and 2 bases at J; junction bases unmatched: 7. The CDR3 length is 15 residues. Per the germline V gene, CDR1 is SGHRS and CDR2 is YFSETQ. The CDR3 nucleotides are TGCGCCAGCAGCGCCGGACAGGGGCTTACCTACGAGCAGTACTTC. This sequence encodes CASSAGQGLTYEQYF.

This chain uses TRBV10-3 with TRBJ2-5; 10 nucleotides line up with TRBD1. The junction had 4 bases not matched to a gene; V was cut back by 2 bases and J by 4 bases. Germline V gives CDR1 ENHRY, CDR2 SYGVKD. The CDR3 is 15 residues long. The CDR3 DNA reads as TGTGCCATCAGTGAGAGGGACAGGGGTGGAGAGACCCAGTACTTC. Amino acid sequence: CAISERDRGGETQYF.

CDR3 residues: CASARPGQGRFEQFF. For the CDR3, the DNA is TGTGCCAGCGCACGACCGGGACAGGGAAGATTTGAGCAGTTCTTC. The chain combines TRBV6-5 with TRBJ2-1; TRBD1 agrees at 9 bases. The CDR3 is 15 residues long. The J segment lost 9 bases and the V segment lost 8 bases, leaving 14 bases of the junction unmatched. Germline V gives CDR1 MNHEY, CDR2 SVGAGI.

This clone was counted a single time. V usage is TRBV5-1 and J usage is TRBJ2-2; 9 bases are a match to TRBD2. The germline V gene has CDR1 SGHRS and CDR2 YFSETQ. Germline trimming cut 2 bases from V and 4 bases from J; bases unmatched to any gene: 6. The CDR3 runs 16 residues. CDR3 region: CASSFARGGGTGELFF. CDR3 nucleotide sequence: TGCGCCAGCAGCTTCGCGCGGGGGGGCGGCACCGGGGAGCTGTTTTTT.

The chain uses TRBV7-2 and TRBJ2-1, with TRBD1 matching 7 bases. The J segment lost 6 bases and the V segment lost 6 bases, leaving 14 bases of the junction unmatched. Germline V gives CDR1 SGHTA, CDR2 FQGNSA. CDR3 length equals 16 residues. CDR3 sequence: CASRFSPRGFVNEQFF. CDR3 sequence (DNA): TGTGCCAGCAGATTTAGCCCCAGGGGGTTCGTCAATGAGCAGTTCTTC.

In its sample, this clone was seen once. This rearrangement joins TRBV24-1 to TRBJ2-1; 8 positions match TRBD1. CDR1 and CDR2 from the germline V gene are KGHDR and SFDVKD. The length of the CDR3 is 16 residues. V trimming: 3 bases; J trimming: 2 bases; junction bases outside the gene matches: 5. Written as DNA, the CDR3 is TGTGCCACCAGTGATCAGGACAGGGATACCTACAATGAGCAGTTCTTC. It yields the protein CATSDQDRDTYNEQFF.

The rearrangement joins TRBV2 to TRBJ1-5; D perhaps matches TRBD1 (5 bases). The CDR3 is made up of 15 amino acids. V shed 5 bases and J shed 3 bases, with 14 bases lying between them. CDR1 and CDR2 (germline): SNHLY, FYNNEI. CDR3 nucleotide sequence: TGTGCCAGCAGTTCCCAGGGAAATGTCAATCAGCCCCAGCATTTT. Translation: CASSSQGNVNQPQHF.

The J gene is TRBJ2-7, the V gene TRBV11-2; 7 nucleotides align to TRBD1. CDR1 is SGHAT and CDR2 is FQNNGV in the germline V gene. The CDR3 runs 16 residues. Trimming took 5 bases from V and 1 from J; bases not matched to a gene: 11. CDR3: CASSPTSHRGSYEQYF. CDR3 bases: TGTGCCAGCAGCCCAACGTCCCACAGGGGATCCTACGAGCAGTACTTC.

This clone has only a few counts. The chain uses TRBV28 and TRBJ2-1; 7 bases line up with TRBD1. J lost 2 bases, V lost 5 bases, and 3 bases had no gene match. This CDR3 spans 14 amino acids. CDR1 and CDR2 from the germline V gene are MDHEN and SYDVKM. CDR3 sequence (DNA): TGTGCCAGCAGTAAAGGGGGCGCCTACAATGAGCAGTTCTTC. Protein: CASSKGGAYNEQFF.

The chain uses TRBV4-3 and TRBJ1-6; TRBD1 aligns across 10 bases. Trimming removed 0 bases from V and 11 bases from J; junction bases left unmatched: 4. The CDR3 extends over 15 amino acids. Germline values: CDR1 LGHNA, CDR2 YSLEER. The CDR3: CASSQDGDRGTPLHF. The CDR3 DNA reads TGCGCCAGCAGCCAAGATGGGGACAGGGGCACACCCCTCCACTTT.

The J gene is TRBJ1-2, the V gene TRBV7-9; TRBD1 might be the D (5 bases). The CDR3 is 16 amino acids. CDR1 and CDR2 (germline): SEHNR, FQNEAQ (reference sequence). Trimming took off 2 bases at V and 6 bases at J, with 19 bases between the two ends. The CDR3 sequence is CASSLMGQGGLDGYTF. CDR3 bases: TGTGCCAGCAGCTTAATGGGTCAGGGAGGACTTGATGGCTACACCTTC.

CDR3 protein: CASSLGALGNEQFF. CDR3 sequence (DNA): TGCGCCAGCAGCTTGGGGGCCCTGGGCAATGAGCAGTTCTTC. J is TRBJ2-1 and V is TRBV5-1, with no clear D. The germline V gene has CDR1 SGHRS and CDR2 YFSETQ. Trimming shortened V by 0 bases and J by 6 bases, and 10 bases separated the two germline ends. The CDR3 length is 14 residues.

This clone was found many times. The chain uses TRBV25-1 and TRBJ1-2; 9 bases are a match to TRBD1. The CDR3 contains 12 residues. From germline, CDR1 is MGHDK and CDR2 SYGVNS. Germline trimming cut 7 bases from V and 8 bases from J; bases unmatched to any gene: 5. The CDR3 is CASTGTGYGYTF. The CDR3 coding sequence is TGTGCCAGCACCGGGACAGGGTACGGCTACACCTTC.

The CDR3 nucleotides read TGTGCCAGCAGCTTAGGCAGGGAGGTTAACTATGGCTACACCTTC. The encoded protein is CASSLGREVNYGYTF. The chain employs TRBV7-9 and TRBJ1-2, with D perhaps matching TRBD1 (5 bases). The CDR3 is 15 residues long. Germline lookup yields CDR1 SEHNR and CDR2 FQNEAQ (reference sequence). The V and J ends lost 1 base and 1 base respectively, with 10 bases between them. Together with reference TRBV7-9 and TRBJ1-2, the CDR3 gives the full variable domain: DTGVSQNPRHKITKRGQNVTFRCDPISEHNRLYWYRQTLGQGPEFLTYFQNEAQLEKSRLLSDRFSAERPKGSFSTLEIQRTEQGDSAMYLCASSLGREVNYGYTFGSGTRLTVV.

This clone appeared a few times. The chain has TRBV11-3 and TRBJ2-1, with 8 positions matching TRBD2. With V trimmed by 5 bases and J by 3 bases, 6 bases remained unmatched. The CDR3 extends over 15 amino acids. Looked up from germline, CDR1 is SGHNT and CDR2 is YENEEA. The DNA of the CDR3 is TGTGCCAGCAGCGCCCGGGGGGGCGTCTACAATGAGCAGTTCTTC. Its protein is CASSARGGVYNEQFF.

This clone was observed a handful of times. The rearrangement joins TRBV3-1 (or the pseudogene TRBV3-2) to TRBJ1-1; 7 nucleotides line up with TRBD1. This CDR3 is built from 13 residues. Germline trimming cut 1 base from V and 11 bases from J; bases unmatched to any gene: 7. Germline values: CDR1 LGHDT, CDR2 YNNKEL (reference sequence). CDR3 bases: TGTGCCAGCAGCCAAGGACAGGGTTTGGGTGCTTTCTTT. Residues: CASSQGQGLGAFF.

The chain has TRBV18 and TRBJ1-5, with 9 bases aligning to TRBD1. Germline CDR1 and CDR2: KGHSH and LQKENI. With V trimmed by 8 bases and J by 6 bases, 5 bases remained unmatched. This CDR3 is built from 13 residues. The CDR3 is CASPDRGSQPQHF. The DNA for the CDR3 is TGTGCCAGCCCTGACAGGGGGAGTCAGCCCCAGCATTTT.

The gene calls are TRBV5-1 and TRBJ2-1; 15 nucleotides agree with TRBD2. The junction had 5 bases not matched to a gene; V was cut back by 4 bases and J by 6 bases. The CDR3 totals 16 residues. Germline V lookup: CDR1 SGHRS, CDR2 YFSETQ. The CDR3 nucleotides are TGCGCCAGCAGCCCCGGACTAGCGGGGGGGGGCAATGAGCAGTTCTTC. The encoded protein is CASSPGLAGGGNEQFF.

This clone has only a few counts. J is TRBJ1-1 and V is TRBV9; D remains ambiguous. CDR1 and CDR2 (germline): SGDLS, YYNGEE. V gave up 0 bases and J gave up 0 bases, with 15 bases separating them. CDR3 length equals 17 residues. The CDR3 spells CASSVASQVTMNTEAFF. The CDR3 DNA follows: TGTGCCAGCAGCGTAGCTAGCCAGGTCACAATGAACACTGAAGCTTTCTTT.

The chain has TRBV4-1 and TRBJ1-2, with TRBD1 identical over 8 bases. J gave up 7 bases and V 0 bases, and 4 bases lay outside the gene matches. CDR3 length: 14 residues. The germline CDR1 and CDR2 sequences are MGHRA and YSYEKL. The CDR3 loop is CASSQEDRVSGYTF. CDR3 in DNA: TGCGCCAGCAGCCAAGAGGACAGGGTCTCTGGCTACACCTTC.

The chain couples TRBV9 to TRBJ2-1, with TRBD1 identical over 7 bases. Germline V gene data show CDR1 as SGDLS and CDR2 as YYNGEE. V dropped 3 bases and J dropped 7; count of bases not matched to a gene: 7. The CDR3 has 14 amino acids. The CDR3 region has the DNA TGTGCCAGCAGCGATAGGACAGGTTCTAATGAGCAGTTCTTC. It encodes CASSDRTGSNEQFF.

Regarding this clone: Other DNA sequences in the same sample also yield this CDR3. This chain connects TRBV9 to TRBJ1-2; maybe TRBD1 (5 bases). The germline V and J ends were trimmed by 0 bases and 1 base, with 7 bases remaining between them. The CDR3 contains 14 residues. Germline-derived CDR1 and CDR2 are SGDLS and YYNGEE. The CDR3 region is CASSVGQGNYGYTF. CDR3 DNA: TGTGCCAGCAGCGTAGGTCAGGGTAACTATGGCTACACCTTC. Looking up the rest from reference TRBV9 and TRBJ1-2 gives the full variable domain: DSGVTQTPKHLITATGQRVTLRCSPRSGDLSVYWYQQSLDQGLQFLIQYYNGEERAKGNILERFSAQQFPDLHSELNLSSLELGDSALYFCASSVGQGNYGYTFGSGTRLTVV.

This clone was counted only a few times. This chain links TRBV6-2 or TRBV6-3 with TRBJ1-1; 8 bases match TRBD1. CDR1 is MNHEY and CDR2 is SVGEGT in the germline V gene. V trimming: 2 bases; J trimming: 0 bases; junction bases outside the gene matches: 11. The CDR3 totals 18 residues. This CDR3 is CASSYNSRLDRVNTEAFF. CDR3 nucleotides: TGTGCCAGCAGTTACAATTCGCGCCTGGACAGGGTGAACACTGAAGCTTTCTTT.

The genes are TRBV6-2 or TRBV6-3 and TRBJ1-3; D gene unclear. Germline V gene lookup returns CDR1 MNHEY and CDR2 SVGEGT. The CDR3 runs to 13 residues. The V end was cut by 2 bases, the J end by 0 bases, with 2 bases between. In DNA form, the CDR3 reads TGTGCCAGCAGTTACCGCTCTGGAAACACCATATATTTT. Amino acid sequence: CASSYRSGNTIYF.

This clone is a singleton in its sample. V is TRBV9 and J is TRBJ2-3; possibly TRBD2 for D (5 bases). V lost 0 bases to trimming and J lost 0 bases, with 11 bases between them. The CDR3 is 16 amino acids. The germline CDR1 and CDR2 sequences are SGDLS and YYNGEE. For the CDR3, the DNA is TGTGCCAGCAGCGTAGGTGGTAGCGATAGCACAGATACGCAGTATTTT. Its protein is CASSVGGSDSTDTQYF.

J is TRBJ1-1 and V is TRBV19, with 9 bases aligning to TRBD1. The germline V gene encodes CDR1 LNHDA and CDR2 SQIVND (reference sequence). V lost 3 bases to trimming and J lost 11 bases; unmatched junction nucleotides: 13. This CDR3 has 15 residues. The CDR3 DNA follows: TGTGCCAGTAGTATTGGTAGGTTTGGGACAGGGCCCGCTTTCTTT. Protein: CASSIGRFGTGPAFF.

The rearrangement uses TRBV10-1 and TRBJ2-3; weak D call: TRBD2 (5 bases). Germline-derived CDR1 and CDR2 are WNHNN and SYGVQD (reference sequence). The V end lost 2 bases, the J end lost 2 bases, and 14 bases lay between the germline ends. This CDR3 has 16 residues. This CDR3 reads CASSETPREPTDTQYF. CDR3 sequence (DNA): TGCGCCAGCAGTGAGACACCACGGGAACCCACAGATACGCAGTATTTT.

Here the CDR3 DNA reads TGTGCCTGGAGCTGGACAGAGAACACTGAAGCTTTCTTT. This sequence encodes CAWSWTENTEAFF. The rearrangement uses TRBV30 and TRBJ1-1, with a weak D call TRBD1 (6 bases). This CDR3 spans 13 amino acids. Germline values: CDR1 GTSNPN, CDR2 SVGIG (reference sequence). Trimming pared 3 bases from V and 1 base from J, leaving 9 bases between.

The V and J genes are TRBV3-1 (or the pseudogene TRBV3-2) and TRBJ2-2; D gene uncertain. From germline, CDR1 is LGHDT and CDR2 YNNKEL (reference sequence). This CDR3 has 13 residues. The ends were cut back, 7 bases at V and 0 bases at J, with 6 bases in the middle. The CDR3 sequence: CASTYSNTGELFF. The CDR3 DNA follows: TGTGCCAGCACGTACTCGAACACCGGGGAGCTGTTTTTT.